One and the same sample provided the 28 T cell receptor beta chains below, sequenced in a study of OX40 agonist ivuxolimab in advanced cancers. TCRdb's table, derived via immunoSEQ multiplex PCR, lists solely in-frame clones and lacks some. The profile shows some 64,000 clones, roughly 90% of them singletons. The sample consisted of CD4+ or CD8+ T cells sorted from blood, taken in a trial of the OX40 agonist ivuxolimab. Every receptor here comes from an adult with an advanced solid tumor such as melanoma, head and neck, liver or kidney cancer.

The chain joins TRBV5-1 to TRBJ2-1; D might be TRBD2 (6 bases). Germline lookup yields CDR1 SGHRS and CDR2 YFSETQ. V was cut by 4 bases and J by 4 bases, with 15 bases left in between. CDR3 length equals 15 residues. CDR3 DNA: TGCGCCAGCAGCGGCGGGGAGTCGGGGTACAATGAGCAGTTCTTC. Amino acids: CASSGGESGYNEQFF.

V usage is TRBV12-1 and J usage is TRBJ2-6; the table calls TRBD1, which could not be checked here. TRBV12-1 is designated a pseudogene. The CDR3 is 17 residues long. The chain's CDR3 is CASSLMIGQSRANVLTF. CDR3 nucleotide sequence: TGTGCCAGCAGCCTAATGATAGGACAAAGTCGGGCCAACGTCCTGACTTTC.

This sequence joins TRBV19 and TRBJ2-7; D is possibly TRBD1 or TRBD2 (5 bases each). The CDR3 runs 13 residues. The V end was cut by 6 bases, the J end by 4 bases, with 13 bases between. Germline V lookup: CDR1 LNHDA, CDR2 SQIVND (reference sequence). As DNA, the CDR3 is TGTGCCAGTAGGGGGACCCAACTTTACGAGCAGTACTTC. As protein: CASRGTQLYEQYF.

This chain uses TRBV11-3 with TRBJ1-6, with a weak D call TRBD1 (5 bases). V lost 4 bases and J 11 bases, leaving 9 bases between the germline ends. The CDR3 consists of 12 residues. Germline CDR1 SGHNT, CDR2 YENEEA. CDR3 sequence reads: CASSSGTTPLHF. The CDR3 nucleotides read TGTGCCAGCAGCTCAGGGACGACACCCCTCCACTTT.

The J gene is TRBJ2-7, the V gene TRBV5-4, with 7 bases aligning to TRBD2. The CDR3 sequence is 14 residues long. CDR1 and CDR2 (germline): SGHNT, YYREEE (reference sequence). Unmatched junction bases numbered 4, after V lost 1 base and J lost 3 bases. CDR3 bases: TGTGCCAGCAGCTTGACGGGGGGACTCTACGAGCAGTACTTC. This gives the protein CASSLTGGLYEQYF.

The J gene is TRBJ2-5, the V gene TRBV18; 9 bases match TRBD1. The CDR3 totals 18 residues. Unmatched junction bases numbered 14, after V lost 2 bases and J lost 4 bases. Germline loops: CDR1 KGHSH, CDR2 LQKENI. The CDR3 sequence: CASSPVPGQGTRLETQYF. Here the CDR3 DNA reads TGTGCCAGCTCACCAGTCCCGGGACAGGGAACCCGTTTAGAGACCCAGTACTTC. Looking up the rest from reference TRBV18 and TRBJ2-5 gives the full variable domain: NAGVMQNPRHLVRRRGQEARLRCSPMKGHSHVYWYRQLPEEGLKFMVYLQKENIIDESGMPKERFSAEFPKEGPSILRIQQVVRGDSAAYFCASSPVPGQGTRLETQYFGPGTRLLVL.

This chain links TRBV15 with TRBJ1-2; a possible D gene is TRBD1 (6 bases). CDR3 length: 16 amino acids. Trimming cost V 0 bases and J 4 bases, with 15 bases left between them. Germline CDR1 LNHNV, CDR2 YYDKDF (reference sequence). CDR3 in amino acids: CATSRDRTEGPYGYTF. Here the CDR3 DNA reads TGTGCCACCAGCAGAGATCGGACAGAGGGGCCCTATGGCTACACCTTC.

This chain connects TRBV4-1 to TRBJ1-1; a possible D gene is TRBD1 (5 bases). The CDR3 is made up of 15 amino acids. Germline V CDR1 and CDR2: MGHRA, YSYEKL. V lost 1 base to trimming and J lost 11 bases, with 20 bases between them. The CDR3 bases are TGCGCCAGCAGCCAAGCTGGGGGGGGAAAAGCGGTGGCTTTCTTT. This codes for CASSQAGGGKAVAFF.

V and J are TRBV5-4 and TRBJ1-6, with D possibly matching TRBD1 (6 bases). The germline V and J ends were trimmed by 4 bases and 7 bases, with 21 bases remaining between them. The CDR3 covers 17 residues. The germline gives CDR1 SGHNT, CDR2 YYREEE (reference sequence). CDR3 region: CASSRSDRAIENSPLHF. For the CDR3, the DNA is TGTGCCAGCAGCCGATCGGACAGAGCTATTGAAAATTCACCCCTCCACTTT.

The genes are TRBV5-1 and TRBJ2-5; D is perhaps TRBD1 (6 bases). The germline V gene encodes CDR1 SGHRS and CDR2 YFSETQ. V was clipped by 6 bases and J by 5 bases, with 23 bases between them. This CDR3 is built from 16 residues. The CDR3: CASNPRTGTLAETQYF. The CDR3 DNA is TGCGCCAGCAACCCACGAACCGGGACACTGGCGGAGACCCAGTACTTC.

The rearrangement links TRBV6-5 to TRBJ2-5, with 13 positions matching TRBD2. Germline V gives CDR1 MNHEY, CDR2 SVGAGI. The length of the CDR3 is 15 residues. V lost 5 bases to trimming and J lost 5 bases; unmatched junction nucleotides: 5. CDR3 sequence reads: CASSRGLAGVETQYF. The CDR3 coding sequence is TGTGCCAGCAGTCGTGGACTAGCGGGAGTGGAGACCCAGTACTTC.

The chain links TRBV5-5 to TRBJ1-5, with D possibly TRBD1 on 5 matching bases. Per germline, CDR1 SGHKS and CDR2 YYEKEE (reference sequence). This CDR3 comprises 16 residues. V lost 0 bases to trimming and J lost 0 bases, with 10 bases between them. The CDR3 is CASSLGQSNSNQPQHF. CDR3 bases: TGTGCCAGCAGCTTGGGACAGTCGAATAGCAATCAGCCCCAGCATTTT.

V gene TRBV7-8 combines with J gene TRBJ1-3; 7 bases are shared with TRBD1. Germline CDR1 and CDR2: SGHVS and FQNEAQ. Trimming took 5 bases from V and 3 from J; bases not matched to a gene: 10. The CDR3 is made up of 16 amino acids. This CDR3 is CASSALLQGSGNTIYF. The CDR3 nucleotides read TGTGCCAGCAGCGCCTTGTTACAGGGGAGTGGAAACACCATATATTTT.

This chain connects TRBV27 to TRBJ1-6, with a tentative D call TRBD1 (5 bases). There are 14 residues in the CDR3. V dropped 7 bases and J dropped 5 bases, with 12 bases sitting between them. CDR1 is MNHEY and CDR2 is SMNVEV in the germline V gene (reference sequence). The CDR3, as DNA: TGTGCCAGCACCTCCGGGACCAATAATTCACCCCTCCACTTT. Protein sequence: CASTSGTNNSPLHF.

The rearrangement links TRBV11-2 to TRBJ1-1; tentatively, D is TRBD1 (5 bases). CDR3 size: 13 residues. V gave up 2 bases and J gave up 4 bases, with 8 bases separating them. Germline V CDR1 and CDR2: SGHAT, FQNNGV. CDR3 sequence: CASSLIQGTEAFF. CDR3 DNA sequence: TGTGCCAGCAGCTTAATCCAGGGCACTGAAGCTTTCTTT.

The genes are TRBV6-4 and TRBJ2-3; TRBD2 matches 10 bases. Trimming removed 4 bases from V and 4 bases from J; junction bases left unmatched: 5. The CDR3 extends over 15 amino acids. Germline V gene sequence: CDR1 MRHNA, CDR2 SNTAGT. The CDR3 coding sequence is TGTGCCAGCAGTGTCCAGCGGGGGGGCGCAGATACGCAGTATTTT. Protein product: CASSVQRGGADTQYF.

This chain links TRBV7-2 with TRBJ1-3; D is ambiguous. CDR3 length equals 13 residues. The V gene's germline CDR1 is SGHTA and CDR2 FQGNSA. V dropped 3 bases and J dropped 5 bases, with 8 bases sitting between them. This CDR3 is CASSFGNRNTIYF. The CDR3, as DNA: TGTGCCAGCAGCTTCGGTAATAGAAACACCATATATTTT.

This clone was observed a few times. The chain carries TRBV5-5 and TRBJ2-1; 10 positions match TRBD2. The CDR3 contains 15 residues. Germline lookup yields CDR1 SGHKS and CDR2 YYEKEE (reference sequence). Unmatched junction bases numbered 2, after V lost 0 bases and J lost 5 bases. The CDR3 DNA sequence: TGTGCCAGCAGCTTGGAACTAGCGGGGCACAATGAGCAGTTCTTC. Residues: CASSLELAGHNEQFF.

This chain joins TRBV19 and TRBJ2-3; no reliable D call. V lost 6 bases to trimming and J lost 6 bases, with 7 bases between them. Germline V gene sequence: CDR1 LNHDA, CDR2 SQIVND (reference sequence). The length of the CDR3 is 11 residues. CDR3 residues: CASSQADTQYF. Here the CDR3 DNA reads TGTGCCAGTAGCCAAGCTGATACGCAGTATTTT.

J is TRBJ1-1 and V is TRBV5-1; 10 bases line up with TRBD1. Germline CDR1 is SGHRS and CDR2 is YFSETQ. With V trimmed by 3 bases and J by 2 bases, 4 bases remained unmatched. The CDR3 is 15 amino acids. The CDR3 DNA follows: TGCGCCAGCAGCTCGATGACAGGGGGCAACACTGAAGCTTTCTTT. This codes for CASSSMTGGNTEAFF.

CDR3 in DNA: TGTGCCAGCAGTTTACTACGGCTTAATTCACCCCTCCACTTT. It encodes CASSLLRLNSPLHF. This sequence joins TRBV27 and TRBJ1-6; D call uncertain. The germline CDR1 and CDR2 sequences are MNHEY and SMNVEV (reference sequence). The CDR3 has 14 amino acids. V lost 2 bases to trimming and J lost 6 bases, with 8 bases between them.

The chain has TRBV9 and TRBJ2-1; tentatively, D is TRBD1 or TRBD2 (5 bases each). This CDR3 has 15 amino acids. CDR1 is SGDLS, CDR2 YYNGEE, per germline. Trimming stripped 3 bases from V and 7 bases from J, with 17 bases between. CDR3 sequence reads: CASSEGPQGTNEQFF. The CDR3 nucleotides are TGTGCCAGCAGCGAGGGACCTCAGGGAACTAATGAGCAGTTCTTC. The variable domain in full, with the rest retrieved from reference TRBV9 and TRBJ2-1, is DSGVTQTPKHLITATGQRVTLRCSPRSGDLSVYWYQQSLDQGLQFLIQYYNGEERAKGNILERFSAQQFPDLHSELNLSSLELGDSALYFCASSEGPQGTNEQFFGPGTRLTVL.

CDR3 sequence: CASSPGTPNTGELFF. The CDR3 DNA reads as TGTGCCAGCAGTCCCGGGACACCGAACACCGGGGAGCTGTTTTTT. The chain carries TRBV14 and TRBJ2-2; the D gene is possibly TRBD1 (6 bases). The CDR3 loop spans 15 amino acids. The V end lost 6 bases, the J end lost 0 bases, and 11 bases lay between the germline ends. Per germline, CDR1 SGHDN and CDR2 FVKESK.

V and J are TRBV6-1 and TRBJ2-3; 7 nucleotides agree with TRBD2. The CDR3 has 14 amino acids. V was clipped by 4 bases and J by 4 bases; unmatched bases: 5. Germline V gene data show CDR1 as MNHNS and CDR2 as SASEGT. The CDR3 is CASSGGGGADTQYF. CDR3 bases: TGTGCCAGCAGTGGGGGGGGTGGTGCAGATACGCAGTATTTT.

The J gene is TRBJ2-7, the V gene TRBV13, with D perhaps TRBD1 or TRBD2 (5 bases each). The CDR3 has 13 amino acids. Germline CDR1 is PRHDT and CDR2 is FYEKMQ (reference sequence). With 5 bases removed from V and 2 bases from J, the gap between germline ends came to 10 bases. In nucleotides, the CDR3 is TGTGCCAGCAGCCGAGAGGGGACCTACGAGCAGTACTTC. It encodes CASSREGTYEQYF.

The chain uses TRBV6-1 and TRBJ2-1; 7 bases align to TRBD2. The CDR3 is made up of 13 amino acids. V lost 6 bases and J lost 7; bases outside the gene matches: 6. Per germline, CDR1 MNHNS and CDR2 SASEGT. The chain's CDR3 is CASRELARNEQFF. In DNA form, the CDR3 reads TGTGCCAGCAGGGAACTAGCGAGGAATGAGCAGTTCTTC.

The chain joins TRBV5-1 to TRBJ1-2; D may be TRBD1 (5 bases). This CDR3 comprises 15 residues. Germline CDR1 and CDR2: SGHRS and YFSETQ. Between the trimmed V and J ends, which lost 3 bases and 6 bases, there was a span of 18 bases. CDR3: CASSSRFGAENGYTF. CDR3 bases: TGCGCCAGCAGCTCCCGTTTTGGGGCGGAGAATGGCTACACCTTC.

The chain recombines TRBV18 with TRBJ1-5; D gene uncertain. Germline V gene sequence: CDR1 KGHSH, CDR2 LQKENI. The ends were cut back, 6 bases at V and 5 bases at J, with 11 bases in the middle. The CDR3 consists of 13 residues. The CDR3, as DNA: TGTGCCAGCTCCCGCACGAGCGATCAGCCCCAGCATTTT. Translation: CASSRTSDQPQHF.